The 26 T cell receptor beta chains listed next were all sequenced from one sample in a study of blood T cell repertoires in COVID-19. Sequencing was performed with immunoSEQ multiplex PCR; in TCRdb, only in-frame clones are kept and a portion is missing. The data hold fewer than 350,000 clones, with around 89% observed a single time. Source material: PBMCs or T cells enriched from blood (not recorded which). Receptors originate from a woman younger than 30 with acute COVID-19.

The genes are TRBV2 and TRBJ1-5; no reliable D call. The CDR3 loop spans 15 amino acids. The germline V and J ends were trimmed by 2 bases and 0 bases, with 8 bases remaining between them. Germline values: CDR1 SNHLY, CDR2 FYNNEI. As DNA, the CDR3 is TGTGCCAGCAGTGAAAATAGCCATAGCAATCAGCCCCAGCATTTT. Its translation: CASSENSHSNQPQHF.

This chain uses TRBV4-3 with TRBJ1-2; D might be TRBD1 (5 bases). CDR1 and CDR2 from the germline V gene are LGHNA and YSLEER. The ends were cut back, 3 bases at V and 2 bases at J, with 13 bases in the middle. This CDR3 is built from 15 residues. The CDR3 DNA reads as TGCGCCAGCAGCCACCGCGTACAGGCGAACTATGGCTACACCTTC. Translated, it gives CASSHRVQANYGYTF.

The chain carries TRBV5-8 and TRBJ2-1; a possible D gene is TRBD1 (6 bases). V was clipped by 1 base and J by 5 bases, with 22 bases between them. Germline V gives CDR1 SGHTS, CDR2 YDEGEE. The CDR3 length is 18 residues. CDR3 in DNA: TGTGCCAGCAGCTTGTCTCTTGGGTCAGGGGCGTTTGACAATGAGCAGTTCTTC. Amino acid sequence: CASSLSLGSGAFDNEQFF.

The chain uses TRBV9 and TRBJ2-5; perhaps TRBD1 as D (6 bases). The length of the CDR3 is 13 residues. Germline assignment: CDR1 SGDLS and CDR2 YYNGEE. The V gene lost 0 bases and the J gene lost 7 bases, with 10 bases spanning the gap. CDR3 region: CASSVVGAGTQYF. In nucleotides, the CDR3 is TGTGCCAGCAGCGTAGTGGGGGCGGGGACCCAGTACTTC.

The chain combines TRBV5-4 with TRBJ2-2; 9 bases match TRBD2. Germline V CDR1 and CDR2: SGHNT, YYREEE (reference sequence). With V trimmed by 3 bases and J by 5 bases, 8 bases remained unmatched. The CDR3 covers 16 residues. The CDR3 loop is CASSSLSGRRTGELFF. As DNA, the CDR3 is TGTGCCAGCAGCTCGTTAAGCGGGAGGAGAACCGGGGAGCTGTTTTTT.

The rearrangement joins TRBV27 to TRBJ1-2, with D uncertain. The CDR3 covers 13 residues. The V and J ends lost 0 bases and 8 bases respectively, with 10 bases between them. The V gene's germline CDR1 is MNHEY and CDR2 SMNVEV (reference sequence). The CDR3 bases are TGTGCCAGCAGTTTATCGTCGACAAGCGGCTACACCTTC. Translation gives CASSLSSTSGYTF.

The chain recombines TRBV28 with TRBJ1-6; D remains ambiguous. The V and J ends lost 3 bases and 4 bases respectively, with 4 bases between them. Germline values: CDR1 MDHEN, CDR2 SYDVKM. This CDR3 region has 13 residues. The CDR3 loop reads CASSLAYNSPLHF. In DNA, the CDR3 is TGTGCCAGCAGTTTGGCTTATAATTCACCCCTCCACTTT.

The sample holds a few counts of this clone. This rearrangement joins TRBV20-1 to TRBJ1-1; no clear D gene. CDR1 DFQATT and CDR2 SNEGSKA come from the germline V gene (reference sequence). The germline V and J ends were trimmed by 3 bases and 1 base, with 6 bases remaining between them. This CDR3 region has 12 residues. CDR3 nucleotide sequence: TGCAGTGCTAGTAAACAGAACACTGAAGCTTTCTTT. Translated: CSASKQNTEAFF.

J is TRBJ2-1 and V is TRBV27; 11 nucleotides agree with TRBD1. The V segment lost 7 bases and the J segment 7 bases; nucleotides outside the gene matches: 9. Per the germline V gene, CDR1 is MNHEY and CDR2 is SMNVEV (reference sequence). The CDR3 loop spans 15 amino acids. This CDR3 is CASTPDRGRGNEQFF. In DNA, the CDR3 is TGTGCCAGCACCCCGGACAGGGGGCGCGGGAATGAGCAGTTCTTC.

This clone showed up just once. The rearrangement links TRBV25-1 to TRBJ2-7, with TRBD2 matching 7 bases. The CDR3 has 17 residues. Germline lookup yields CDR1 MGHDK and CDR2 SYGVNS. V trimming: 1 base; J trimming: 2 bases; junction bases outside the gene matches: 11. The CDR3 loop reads CASSESAPRGVPYEQYF. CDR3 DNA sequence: TGTGCCAGCAGTGAATCTGCCCCCCGGGGGGTCCCCTACGAGCAGTACTTC.

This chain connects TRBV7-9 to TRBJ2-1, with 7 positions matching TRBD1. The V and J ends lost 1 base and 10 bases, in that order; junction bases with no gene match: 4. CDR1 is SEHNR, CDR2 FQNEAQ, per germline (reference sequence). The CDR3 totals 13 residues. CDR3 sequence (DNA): TGTGCCAGCAGCTTAGTAGGGGGCGGGGAGCAGTTCTTC. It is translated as CASSLVGGGEQFF.

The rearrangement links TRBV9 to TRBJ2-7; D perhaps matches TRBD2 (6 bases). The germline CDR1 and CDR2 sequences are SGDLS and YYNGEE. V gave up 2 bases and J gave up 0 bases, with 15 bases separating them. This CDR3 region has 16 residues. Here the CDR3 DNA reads TGTGCCAGCAGCGTGAAGGGGACTTCCACCTCCTACGAGCAGTACTTC. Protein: CASSVKGTSTSYEQYF.

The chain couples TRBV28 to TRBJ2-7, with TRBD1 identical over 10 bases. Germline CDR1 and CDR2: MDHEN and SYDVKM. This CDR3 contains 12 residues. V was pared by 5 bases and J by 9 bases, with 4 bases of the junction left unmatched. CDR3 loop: CASSLGQGRQYF. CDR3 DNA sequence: TGTGCCAGCAGTCTGGGACAGGGGCGGCAGTACTTC.

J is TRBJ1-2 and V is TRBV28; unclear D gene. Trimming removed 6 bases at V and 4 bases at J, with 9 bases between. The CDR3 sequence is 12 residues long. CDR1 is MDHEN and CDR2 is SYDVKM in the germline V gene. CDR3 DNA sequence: TGTGCCAGCAGCCCTGTTGTCTATGGCTACACCTTC. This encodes CASSPVVYGYTF.

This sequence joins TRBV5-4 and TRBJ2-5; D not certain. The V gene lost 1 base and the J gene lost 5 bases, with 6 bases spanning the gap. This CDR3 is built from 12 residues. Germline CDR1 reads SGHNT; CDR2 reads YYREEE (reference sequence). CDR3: CASSLSAETQYF. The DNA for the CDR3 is TGTGCCAGCAGCTTGTCCGCGGAGACCCAGTACTTC.

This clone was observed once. In nucleotides, the CDR3 is TGTGCCAGCAGTTACTCGAGCCGCCGGTCCACCGGGGAGCTGTTTTTT. Protein: CASSYSSRRSTGELFF. The rearrangement joins TRBV6-2 or TRBV6-3 to TRBJ2-2, with unresolved D. This CDR3 has 16 amino acids. The germline gives CDR1 MNHEY, CDR2 SVGEGT. V lost 0 bases, J lost 4 bases, and 12 bases lay in between.

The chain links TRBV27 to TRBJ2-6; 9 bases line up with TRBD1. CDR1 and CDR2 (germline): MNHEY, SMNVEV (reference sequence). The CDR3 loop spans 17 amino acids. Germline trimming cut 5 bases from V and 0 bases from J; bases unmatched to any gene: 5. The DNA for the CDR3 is TGTGCCAGCAGTAGAGGACAGGGGTACTCTGGGGCCAACGTCCTGACTTTC. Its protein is CASSRGQGYSGANVLTF.

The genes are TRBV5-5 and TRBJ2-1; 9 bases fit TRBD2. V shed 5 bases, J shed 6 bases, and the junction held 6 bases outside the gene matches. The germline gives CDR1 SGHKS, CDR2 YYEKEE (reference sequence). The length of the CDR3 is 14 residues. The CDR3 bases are TGTGCCAGCAGACTGGGGACTAGCAGCAATGAGCAGTTCTTC. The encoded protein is CASRLGTSSNEQFF.

CDR3 sequence reads: CASSLFMTKDRGRNQPQHF. Here the CDR3 DNA reads TGTGCCAGCAGTTTATTCATGACGAAGGACAGGGGTCGCAATCAGCCCCAGCATTTT. J is TRBJ1-5 and V is TRBV28; 9 bases align to TRBD1. Germline trimming cut 1 base from V and 2 bases from J; bases unmatched to any gene: 12. Germline assignment: CDR1 MDHEN and CDR2 SYDVKM. The CDR3 is 19 residues long.

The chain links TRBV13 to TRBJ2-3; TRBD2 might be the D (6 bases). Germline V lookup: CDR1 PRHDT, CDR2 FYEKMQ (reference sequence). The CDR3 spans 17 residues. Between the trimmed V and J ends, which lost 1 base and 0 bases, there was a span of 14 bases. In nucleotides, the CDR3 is TGTGCCAGCAGCTTAGCCAGACTAGAGAATAGCACAGATACGCAGTATTTT. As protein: CASSLARLENSTDTQYF.

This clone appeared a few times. The CDR3 loop is CASSLNRDTEAFF. The CDR3 nucleotides read TGTGCCAGCAGCTTAAACAGGGACACTGAAGCTTTCTTT. The J gene is TRBJ1-1, the V gene TRBV7-9; a possible D gene is TRBD1 (6 bases). V gave up 2 bases and J gave up 3 bases, with 7 bases separating them. CDR1 SEHNR and CDR2 FQNEAQ come from the germline V gene (reference sequence). The CDR3 covers 13 residues. Filled out from reference TRBV7-9 and TRBJ1-1, the complete variable domain reads DTGVSQNPRHKITKRGQNVTFRCDPISEHNRLYWYRQTLGQGPEFLTYFQNEAQLEKSRLLSDRFSAERPKGSFSTLEIQRTEQGDSAMYLCASSLNRDTEAFFGQGTRLTVV.

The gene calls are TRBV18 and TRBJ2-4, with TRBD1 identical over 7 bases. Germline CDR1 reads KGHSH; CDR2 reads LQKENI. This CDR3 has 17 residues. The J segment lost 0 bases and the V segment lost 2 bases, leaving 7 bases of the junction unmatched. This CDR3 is CASSPTGQRLAKNIQYF. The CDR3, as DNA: TGTGCCAGCTCACCAACGGGACAGCGATTAGCCAAAAACATTCAGTACTTC.

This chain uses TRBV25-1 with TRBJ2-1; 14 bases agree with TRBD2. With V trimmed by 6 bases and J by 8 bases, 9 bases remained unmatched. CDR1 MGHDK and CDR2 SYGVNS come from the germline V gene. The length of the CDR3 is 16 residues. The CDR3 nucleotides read TGTGCCAGCAGCAGACTAGCGGGAGGGCATGTCGATGAGCAGTTCTTC. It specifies CASSRLAGGHVDEQFF.

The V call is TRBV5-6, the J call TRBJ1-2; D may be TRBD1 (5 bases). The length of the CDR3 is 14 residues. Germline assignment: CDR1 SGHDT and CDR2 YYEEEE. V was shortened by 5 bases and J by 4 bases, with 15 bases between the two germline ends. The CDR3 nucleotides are TGTGCCAGCAGAGATCAGGGAGGGTCCTATGGCTACACCTTC. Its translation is CASRDQGGSYGYTF.

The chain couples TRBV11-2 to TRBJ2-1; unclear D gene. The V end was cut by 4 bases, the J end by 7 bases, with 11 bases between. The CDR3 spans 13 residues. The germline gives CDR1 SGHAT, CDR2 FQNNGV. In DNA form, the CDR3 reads TGTGCCAGCAGCTCCAGGTCGCAGAATGAGCAGTTCTTC. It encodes CASSSRSQNEQFF. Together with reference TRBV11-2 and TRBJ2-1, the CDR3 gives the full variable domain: EAGVAQSPRYKIIEKRQSVAFWCNPISGHATLYWYQQILGQGPKLLIQFQNNGVVDDSQLPKDRFSAERLKGVDSTLKIQPAKLEDSAVYLCASSSRSQNEQFFGPGTRLTVL.

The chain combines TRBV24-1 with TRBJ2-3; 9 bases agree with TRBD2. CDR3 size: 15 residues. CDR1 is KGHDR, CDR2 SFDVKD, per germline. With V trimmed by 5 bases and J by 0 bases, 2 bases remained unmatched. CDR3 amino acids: CATSVTSGSTDTQYF. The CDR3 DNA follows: TGTGCCACCAGTGTAACTAGCGGGAGCACAGATACGCAGTATTTT.